This T cell receptor (beta chain) was found in a study of shared clonotypes between healthy human individuals (TCRdb year 2020). About the study as a whole: The cohort comprised a couple of women and a few men aged 18 to 49 years. For each donor, three plates each were used for CD4 naive and CD4 memory, two plates were used for CD8 naive, and one plate was used for CD8 memory. Libraries were prepared and TCR repertoires were sequenced by different laboratories using diverse techniques, in order to increase sequencing depth and limit assay-specific biases. Per donor, leukapheresis produced somewhere between about 0.8 and 9.5 billion PBMCs. Blood TCR repertoires of about five healthy adults were deeply sequenced to estimate repertoire size and the extent of clonotype sharing between individuals. Findings and caveats that apply to the study as a whole: Sampling was limited to blood, and TCR repertoires in tissue likely differ from TCR repertoires in blood. Higher generation probabilities were observed for clonotypes shared by all four sorted-subset donors than for non-shared clonotypes. Larger estimated clonotype richness was generally found for naive subsets than for memory subsets. The small number of donors limited the genetic and exposure-history diversity represented. Sharing across several donors was observed for approximately 4.6% of naive CD4, under 4% of naive CD8, 2% to 2.5% of memory CD4, and about 0.38% of memory CD8 clonotypes. Pairwise subsampling indicated that sequencing depth was expected to affect the degree of clonotype sharing among donors. Rarefaction of sorted-subset datasets indicated incomplete sequencing despite the large sequencing depth.

Healthy HIV-negative adults with no recently reported acute infections or vaccinations were included as donors. All donors were Caucasian adults living in Nashville, Tennessee, USA. Magnetic negative selection was used to enrich CD4+ T cells, after which naive cells were positively selected on CD45RA and the negative fraction became the memory subset. Blood was obtained by leukapheresis, after which PBMCs were separated by Ficoll-Histopaque density gradient centrifugation and cryopreserved in liquid nitrogen vapor phase. Analytical flow cytometry was used to check the purity and quantity of each magnetically sorted T cell population. From each sorted fraction, genomic DNA was isolated and quantified by UV absorbance on a Nanodrop 2000c. Its CDR3 holds 15 amino acids, cysteine through phenylalanine. Only CDR3 DNA remains: 45 bases, in frame from the first base. The germline V gene (reference sequence) specifies MNHEY as CDR1 and SMNVEV as CDR2. V gives up 5 bases and J gives up 4 bases, and the segment between their germline ends measures 15 bases.

Regarding this clone: Its specific antigen is unknown. Qualities for individual bases were not recorded, and no much larger clone is one base off.

Using the deep immunoSEQ assay, multiplex PCR amplified TCR CDR3 regions from genomic DNA. Extracted genomic DNA from each cell subset was spread evenly across all wells of several immunoSEQ 96-well plates, with each plate serving as a replicate. For sorted subsets, each replicate PCR was loaded with roughly 0.2 ug genomic DNA, equivalent to about 33,000 T cell genomes. Purified libraries were measured with a Qubit 3.0 fluorometer, size-checked on a Bioanalyzer 2100, and measured again with the KAPA Library Quantification kit. Every immunoSEQ 96-well plate was sequenced on a separate single-read 150-cycle Illumina NextSeq 550 flow cell. Under the source paper's analysis protocol: Because the immunoSEQ output included only junctional sequences and no quality scores, the filtering could not be the same as the filtering used for full-length reads. Sequences were annotated with PyIR, a Python wrapper for IgBLAST v1.9, using IMGT germline references to assign V/J genes and CDR3. Reads were removed for weak V/J assignments (E-value above 1e-6), missing CDR3, stop codons, out-of-frame junctions, or ambiguous translated residues. A V3J clonotype was defined by an identical inferred V gene, J gene, and CDR3 amino acid sequence. Percentage overlap between repertoires was computed as shared unique clonotypes divided by the size of the smaller repertoire. Three approaches were used to assess repertoire richness: RTK rarefaction, the Chao1 estimator, and Recon v2.1 estimates of unobserved clonotypes. Generation probabilities were computed with OLGA for all TCRbeta clonotypes obtained by the gDNA method from a handful of donors. TCRdb limited this immuneACCESS table to in-frame rearrangements with V and J called. A share of clones is missing; checked studies link under half to unresolved V genes, and the rest is unexplained. From that table come the V and J calls and clone size; the DNA was used to work out D and trimming. Here the sample has 2 million to 2.5 million clones; 85% to 95% occur a single time. Clones ranked in the top ten supply 0.13% of the sample.

This TCR was recovered from a man aged 18 to 35 in good health. Sequencing input: naive CD4+ T cells sorted from blood. In the paper's terms, the cell subset or site label means: CD45RA+ positively selected. This chain is built from TRBV27 and TRBJ2-1; no D gene can be assigned with confidence. The CDR3 corresponds to CASSQAPRAYNEQFF. The nucleotide sequence reads as follows: TGTGCCAGCAGTCAAGCTCCCCGAGCGTACAATGAGCAGTTCTTC.